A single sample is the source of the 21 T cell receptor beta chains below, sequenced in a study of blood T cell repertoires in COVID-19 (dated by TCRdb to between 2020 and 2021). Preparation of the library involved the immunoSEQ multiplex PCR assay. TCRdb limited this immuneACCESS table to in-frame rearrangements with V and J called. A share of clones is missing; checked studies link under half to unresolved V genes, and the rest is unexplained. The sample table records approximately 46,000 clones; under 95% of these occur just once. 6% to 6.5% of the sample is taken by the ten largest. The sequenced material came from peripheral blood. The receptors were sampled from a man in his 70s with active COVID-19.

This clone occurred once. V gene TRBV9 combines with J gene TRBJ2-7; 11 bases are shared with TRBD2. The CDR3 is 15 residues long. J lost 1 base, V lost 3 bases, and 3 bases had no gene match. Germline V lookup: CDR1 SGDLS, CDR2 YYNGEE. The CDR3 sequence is CASSASGGPSYEQYF. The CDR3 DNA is TGTGCCAGCAGCGCTAGCGGGGGGCCGTCCTACGAGCAGTACTTC.

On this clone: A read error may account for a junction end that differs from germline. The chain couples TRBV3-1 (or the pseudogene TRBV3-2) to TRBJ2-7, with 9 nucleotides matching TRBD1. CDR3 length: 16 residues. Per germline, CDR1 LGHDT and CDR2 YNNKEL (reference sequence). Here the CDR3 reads CAGSHYRGPSSYEQYF. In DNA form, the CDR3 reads TGTGCCGGCAGCCACTACAGGGGGCCCAGCTCCTACGAGCAGTACTTC.

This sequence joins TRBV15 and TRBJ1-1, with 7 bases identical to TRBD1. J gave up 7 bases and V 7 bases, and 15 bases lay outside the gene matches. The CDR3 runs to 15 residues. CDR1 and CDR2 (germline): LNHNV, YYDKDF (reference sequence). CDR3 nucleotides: TGTGCCACCACCCCCTTTGGACAGGTACAAAATGAAGCTTTCTTT. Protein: CATTPFGQVQNEAFF.

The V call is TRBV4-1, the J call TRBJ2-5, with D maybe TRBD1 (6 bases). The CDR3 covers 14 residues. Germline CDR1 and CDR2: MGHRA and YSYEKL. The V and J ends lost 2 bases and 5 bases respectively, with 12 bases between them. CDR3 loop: CASSQTGSGETQYF. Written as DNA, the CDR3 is TGCGCCAGCAGCCAAACAGGGTCCGGTGAGACCCAGTACTTC.

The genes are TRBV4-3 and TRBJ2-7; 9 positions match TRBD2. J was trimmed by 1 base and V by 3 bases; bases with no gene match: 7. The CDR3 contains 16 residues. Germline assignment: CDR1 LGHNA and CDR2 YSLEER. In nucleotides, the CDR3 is TGCGCCAGCAGCCAGGGCCAAGCGGGAGGATCCTACGAGCAGTACTTC. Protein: CASSQGQAGGSYEQYF.

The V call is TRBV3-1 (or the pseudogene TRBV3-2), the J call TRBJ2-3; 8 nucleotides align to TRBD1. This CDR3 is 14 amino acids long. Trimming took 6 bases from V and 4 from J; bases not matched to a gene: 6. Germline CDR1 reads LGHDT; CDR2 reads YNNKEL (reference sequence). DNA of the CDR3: TGTGCCAGCAGGTCAGGGGGCTGGGCAGATACGCAGTATTTT. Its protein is CASRSGGWADTQYF.

The CDR3 loop is CASSLGRGAQGTGELFF. The CDR3 bases are TGTGCCAGCAGCTTGGGCCGGGGGGCACAGGGCACCGGGGAGCTGTTTTTT. This chain joins TRBV5-4 and TRBJ2-2; TRBD2 might be the D (7 bases). The V gene's germline CDR1 is SGHNT and CDR2 YYREEE (reference sequence). CDR3 length: 17 amino acids. The V end was cut by 0 bases, the J end by 4 bases, with 16 bases between.

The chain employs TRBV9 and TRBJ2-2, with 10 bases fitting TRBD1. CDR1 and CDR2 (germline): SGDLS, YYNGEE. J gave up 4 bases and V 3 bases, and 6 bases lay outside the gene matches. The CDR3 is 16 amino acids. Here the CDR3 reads CASSAFGTGVTGELFF. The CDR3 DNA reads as TGTGCCAGCAGCGCTTTCGGGACAGGGGTCACCGGGGAGCTGTTTTTT.

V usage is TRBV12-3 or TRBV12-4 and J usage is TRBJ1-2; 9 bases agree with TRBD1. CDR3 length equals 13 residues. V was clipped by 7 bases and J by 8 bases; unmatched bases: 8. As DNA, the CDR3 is TGTGCCAGCAACACAGGGGGCGTTCGGGGCTACACCTTC. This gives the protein CASNTGGVRGYTF.

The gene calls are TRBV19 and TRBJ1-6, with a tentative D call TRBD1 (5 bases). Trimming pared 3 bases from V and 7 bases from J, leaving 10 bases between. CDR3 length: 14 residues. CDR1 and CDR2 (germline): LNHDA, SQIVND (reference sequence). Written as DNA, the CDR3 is TGTGCCAGTAGTATCACGGGGGGGAATTCACCCCTCCACTTT. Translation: CASSITGGNSPLHF.

CDR3 region: CASSSRTGEMETQYF. CDR3 DNA sequence: TGTGCCAGTAGTTCTCGGACAGGGGAAATGGAGACCCAGTACTTC. The chain carries TRBV19 and TRBJ2-5, with 9 bases lining up with TRBD1. The CDR3 spans 15 residues. Germline-derived CDR1 and CDR2 are LNHDA and SQIVND (reference sequence). Trimming took 5 bases from V and 5 from J; bases not matched to a gene: 9.

CDR3 sequence: CASSYSRGETQYF. CDR3 nucleotides: TGTGCCAGCAGTTACAGCAGAGGAGAGACCCAGTACTTC. The V gene is TRBV6-5, the J gene TRBJ2-5; D not resolved. V gave up 2 bases and J gave up 4 bases, with 8 bases separating them. This CDR3 has 13 residues. CDR1 and CDR2 from the germline V gene are MNHEY and SVGAGI.

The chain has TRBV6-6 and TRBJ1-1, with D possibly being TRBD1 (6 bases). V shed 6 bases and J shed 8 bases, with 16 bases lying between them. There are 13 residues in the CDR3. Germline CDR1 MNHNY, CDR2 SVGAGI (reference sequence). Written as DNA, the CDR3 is TGTGCCAGCAGCCGGGGACAAAAAAACGAAGCTTTCTTT. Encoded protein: CASSRGQKNEAFF.

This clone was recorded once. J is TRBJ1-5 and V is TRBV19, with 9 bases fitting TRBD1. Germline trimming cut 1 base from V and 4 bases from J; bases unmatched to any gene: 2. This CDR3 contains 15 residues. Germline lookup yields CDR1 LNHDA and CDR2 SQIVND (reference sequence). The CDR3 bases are TGTGCCAGTAGTATAGGGGACAGGGAGAATCAGCCCCAGCATTTT. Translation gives CASSIGDRENQPQHF.

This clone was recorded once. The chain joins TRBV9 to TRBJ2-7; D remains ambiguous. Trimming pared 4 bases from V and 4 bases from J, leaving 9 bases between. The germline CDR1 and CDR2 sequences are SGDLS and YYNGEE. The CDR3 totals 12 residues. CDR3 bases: TGTGCCAGCAGCCCTACCTTTTACGAGCAGTACTTC. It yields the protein CASSPTFYEQYF.

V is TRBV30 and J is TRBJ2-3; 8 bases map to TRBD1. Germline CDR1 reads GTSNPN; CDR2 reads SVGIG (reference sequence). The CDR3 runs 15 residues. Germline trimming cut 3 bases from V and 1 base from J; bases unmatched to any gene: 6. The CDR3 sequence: CAWRGKGQGTDTQYF. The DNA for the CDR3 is TGTGCCTGGAGGGGAAAGGGACAGGGCACAGATACGCAGTATTTT.

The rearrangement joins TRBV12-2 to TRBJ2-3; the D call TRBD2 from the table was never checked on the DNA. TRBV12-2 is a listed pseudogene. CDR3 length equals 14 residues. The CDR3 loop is CASRPSGGTDTQYF. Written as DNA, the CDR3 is TGTGCAAGTCGCCCGAGTGGAGGCACAGATACGCAGTATTTT.

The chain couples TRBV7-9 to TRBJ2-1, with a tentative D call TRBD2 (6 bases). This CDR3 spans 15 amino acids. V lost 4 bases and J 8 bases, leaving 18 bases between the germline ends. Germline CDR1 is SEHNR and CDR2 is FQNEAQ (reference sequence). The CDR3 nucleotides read TGTGCCAGCAGCTCGTCCGGGACTCTAGGATATGAGCAGTTCTTC. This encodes CASSSSGTLGYEQFF.

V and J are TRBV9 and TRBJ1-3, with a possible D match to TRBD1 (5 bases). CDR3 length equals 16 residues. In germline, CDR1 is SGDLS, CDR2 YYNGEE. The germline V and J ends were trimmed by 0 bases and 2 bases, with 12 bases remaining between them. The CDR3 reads CASSVAGYPTGNTIYF. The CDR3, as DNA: TGTGCCAGCAGCGTAGCAGGGTACCCAACTGGAAACACCATATATTTT.

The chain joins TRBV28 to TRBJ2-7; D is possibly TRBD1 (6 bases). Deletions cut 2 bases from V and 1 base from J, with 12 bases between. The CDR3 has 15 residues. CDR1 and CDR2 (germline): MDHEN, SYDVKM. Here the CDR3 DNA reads TGTGCCAGCAGTTTAACAGGGAGTGAGTCCTACGAGCAGTACTTC. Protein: CASSLTGSESYEQYF. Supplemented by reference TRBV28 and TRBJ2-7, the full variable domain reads DVKVTQSSRYLVKRTGEKVFLECVQDMDHENMFWYRQDPGLGLRLIYFSYDVKMKEKGDIPEGYSVSREKKERFSLILESASTNQTSMYLCASSLTGSESYEQYFGPGTRLTVT.

The CDR3 coding sequence is TGTGCCAGCAGCTCTCTTAGGGGTTTAACAGATACGCAGTATTTT. Encoded protein: CASSSLRGLTDTQYF. The rearrangement uses TRBV7-2 and TRBJ2-3; a weak D match, TRBD1 (5 bases). The CDR3 totals 15 residues. Germline values: CDR1 SGHTA, CDR2 FQGNSA. Between the trimmed V and J ends, which lost 4 bases and 3 bases, there was a span of 14 bases.